In its sample, the clone carrying this T cell receptor beta chain was seen a few times. What it recognizes is unknown. This entry is derived from a study of Graves' ophthalmopathy and Graves' hyperthyroidism. General study findings and limits: Cross-validated, the 13-signature model showed 87.88%/81.08% sensitivity/specificity, and 80%/75% in the test set. Most expanded clonotypes from thyroid (those above 0.001 frequency) were also found in blood.

The V gene lost 1 base and the J gene lost 2 bases, with 12 bases spanning the gap. The CDR3 consists of 15 residues. Physicians reached a diagnosis by relying on clinical symptoms, serum thyroxine, TRAb, thyroid ultrasound and orbital computed tomography. RNA transcripts were the source from which TCR beta CDR3 regions were amplified. First-round RT-PCR with HTBI primers preceded a second-round multiplex PCR. One entry per CDR3 protein results from TCRdb running MiXCR on the multiplex PCR reads. The sample consists of 200,000 to 300,000 distinct CDR3 sequences, roughly 50% of them appearing once. This sequence joins TRBV12-3 or TRBV12-4 and TRBJ2-7, with a possible D match to TRBD2 (6 bases). This TCR was sampled from an adult man with Graves' ophthalmopathy. Sequenced: peripheral blood. As DNA, the CDR3 is TGTGCCAGCAGTTTAGGGGGGGTTTGGCCCTACGAGCAGTACTTC. Protein sequence: CASSLGGVWPYEQYF.